This T cell receptor (beta chain) was recorded in a study of T cell responses to AZD1222 COVID-19 vaccine. Sequenced by immunoSEQ multiplex PCR; TCRdb stores in-frame clones only, minus some. The sample holds around 110,000 clones; about 92% are singletons and the top ten take 2.5% to 3.5%. Per the germline V gene, CDR1 is ENHRY and CDR2 is SYGVKD. The CDR3 is made up of 14 amino acids. Trimming stripped 7 bases from V and 5 bases from J, with 18 bases between. Sequencing used peripheral blood, obtained on day 0 of AZD1222 vaccination. The chain couples TRBV10-3 to TRBJ2-7; tentative D call: TRBD2 (8 bases). The source of this sequence is an adult in good health. The CDR3 sequence is CAIKAGDSWDEQYF. The CDR3 DNA reads TGTGCCATCAAAGCGGGGGACAGTTGGGACGAGCAGTACTTC.